A single sample is the source of the 30 T cell receptor beta chains below, sequenced in a study of cytomegalovirus exposure and HLA in healthy donors. The PCR was carried out with 60 Vbeta primers and 13 Jbeta primers. Generated by immunoSEQ multiplex PCR, the TCRdb table keeps only in-frame clones and is missing some. The table records some 110,000 clones, about 76% of them present only once. The sequenced sample consisted of PBMCs. The origin of the receptors is a woman in her 50s in good health and CMV-seropositive.

The DNA for the CDR3 is TGTGCCAGCAGTTTTCTAGGAGGGGGGGAGGTAGATACGCAGTATTTT. Protein sequence: CASSFLGGGEVDTQYF. This chain uses TRBV7-9 with TRBJ2-3, with D possibly being TRBD2 (7 bases). The length of the CDR3 is 16 residues. The germline gives CDR1 SEHNR, CDR2 FQNEAQ (reference sequence). The V end lost 6 bases, the J end lost 5 bases, and 21 bases lay between the germline ends.

The chain joins TRBV27 to TRBJ2-3; the match to TRBD1 covers 9 bases. This CDR3 has 14 amino acids. Unmatched junction bases numbered 4, after V lost 6 bases and J lost 3 bases. The germline gives CDR1 MNHEY, CDR2 SMNVEV (reference sequence). CDR3 amino acids: CASSPGQGTDTQYF. Here the CDR3 DNA reads TGTGCCAGCAGCCCGGGACAGGGTACAGATACGCAGTATTTT.

The V and J genes are TRBV28 and TRBJ2-7, with 11 bases fitting TRBD1. The CDR3 totals 16 residues. Germline trimming cut 5 bases from V and 2 bases from J; bases unmatched to any gene: 8. In germline, CDR1 is MDHEN, CDR2 SYDVKM. This CDR3 reads CASSPLPGQGAYEQYF. The CDR3 DNA is TGTGCCAGCAGTCCCCTCCCGGGACAGGGGGCCTACGAGCAGTACTTC.

This clone came up once. The junction does not match germline at one end; this may be a read error. The V gene is TRBV7-9, the J gene TRBJ2-5; 9 nucleotides match TRBD2. Germline CDR1 reads SEHNR; CDR2 reads FQNEAQ (reference sequence). The CDR3 totals 17 residues. The CDR3 reads CSSSFLRAGGNLETQYF. DNA of the CDR3: TGTTCCAGCAGCTTCCTGCGAGCGGGGGGTAACTTAGAGACCCAGTACTTC.

The chain has TRBV7-2 and TRBJ2-7, with TRBD2 matching 12 bases. The CDR3 is made up of 19 amino acids. CDR1 is SGHTA, CDR2 FQGNSA, per germline. After removal of 4 bases from V and 1 base from J, the junction contained 14 bases not matched to a gene. CDR3: CASSSYPLAGGHTSYEQYF. DNA of the CDR3: TGTGCCAGCAGCTCCTACCCGCTAGCGGGGGGGCATACTTCCTACGAGCAGTACTTC.

The gene calls are TRBV7-6 and TRBJ2-3, with 9 bases identical to TRBD2. J gave up 0 bases and V 1 base, and 5 bases lay outside the gene matches. The CDR3 loop spans 17 amino acids. Germline lookup yields CDR1 SGHVS and CDR2 FNYEAQ. In nucleotides, the CDR3 is TGTGCCAGCAGCTTAGAGGCTAGCGGGGCAAGCACAGATACGCAGTATTTT. Translation gives CASSLEASGASTDTQYF.

This clone was seen a single time. This chain joins TRBV5-8 and TRBJ2-1; 8 positions match TRBD2. CDR1 and CDR2 (germline): SGHTS, YDEGEE. J gave up 0 bases and V 9 bases, and 5 bases lay outside the gene matches. The CDR3 covers 14 residues. CDR3 nucleotides: TGTGCCACCCCCGGGACTAGCTCCTACAATGAGCAGTTCTTC. Protein: CATPGTSSYNEQFF.

This chain connects TRBV2 to TRBJ2-5; TRBD2 agrees at 7 bases. The trim removed 1 base at V and 13 bases at J, leaving 9 bases unmatched. The length of the CDR3 is 13 residues. Germline-derived CDR1 and CDR2 are SNHLY and FYNNEI. This CDR3 is CASSEELRGTVYF. The CDR3 coding sequence is TGTGCCAGCAGTGAAGAGTTGCGGGGGACCGTGTACTTC.

The chain carries TRBV30 and TRBJ1-6; weak D call: TRBD1 (5 bases). V lost 4 bases and J lost 5, with 18 bases in between. This CDR3 has 16 amino acids. The V gene's germline CDR1 is GTSNPN and CDR2 SVGIG (reference sequence). CDR3 loop: CAWNQGVGHNNSPLHF. CDR3 nucleotide sequence: TGTGCCTGGAACCAAGGGGTTGGACACAATAATTCACCCCTCCACTTT.

This chain links TRBV5-1 with TRBJ1-3; D is uncertain. The germline gives CDR1 SGHRS, CDR2 YFSETQ. Trimming stripped 0 bases from V and 4 bases from J, with 14 bases between. This CDR3 has 16 residues. The CDR3 spells CASSLGLSFSGNTIYF. CDR3 bases: TGCGCCAGCAGCTTGGGACTTAGCTTCTCCGGAAACACCATATATTTT.

Note on this clone: At one end, the junction sequence differs from germline, possibly due to a read error. The chain combines TRBV7-9 with TRBJ1-2; D possibly corresponds to TRBD1 (5 bases). Germline CDR1 and CDR2: SEHNR and FQNEAQ (reference sequence). The CDR3 totals 13 residues. For the CDR3, the DNA is TGTTCCAGCAGGGTCGGGGTAGTTCATGGCTACACCTTC. It encodes CSSRVGVVHGYTF.

The rearrangement joins TRBV5-1 to TRBJ2-3, with TRBD2 identical over 8 bases. V lost 0 bases, J lost 1 base, and 1 base stayed unmatched. The CDR3 contains 15 residues. CDR1 and CDR2 from the germline V gene are SGHRS and YFSETQ. The CDR3 DNA is TGCGCCAGCAGCTTGGCACTAGCGGGCACAGATACGCAGTATTTT. This sequence encodes CASSLALAGTDTQYF. Drawing the rest from reference TRBV5-1 and TRBJ2-3, the complete variable domain is KAGVTQTPRYLIKTRGQQVTLSCSPISGHRSVSWYQQTPGQGLQFLFEYFSETQRNKGNFPGRFSGRQFSNSRSEMNVSTLELGDSALYLCASSLALAGTDTQYFGPGTRLTVL.

The chain joins TRBV7-3 to TRBJ2-3; no definite D call. Germline-derived CDR1 and CDR2 are SGHTA and FQGTGA. This CDR3 is 14 amino acids long. V was shortened by 5 bases and J by 5 bases, with 14 bases between the two germline ends. The CDR3 here is CASSPTHPQDTQYF. CDR3 coding DNA: TGTGCCAGCAGCCCTACCCACCCGCAAGATACGCAGTATTTT.

This chain uses TRBV9 with TRBJ2-3; no clear D gene. Trimming removed 3 bases from V and 2 bases from J, with 4 bases in between. CDR3 length: 12 residues. Looked up from germline, CDR1 is SGDLS and CDR2 is YYNGEE. The CDR3 sequence is CASSASTDTQYF. The CDR3 bases are TGTGCCAGCAGCGCCTCCACAGATACGCAGTATTTT.

V usage is TRBV19 and J usage is TRBJ2-3; 15 bases fit TRBD2. Germline CDR1 and CDR2: LNHDA and SQIVND (reference sequence). The CDR3 spans 19 residues. The ends lost 4 bases at V and 0 bases at J; junction bases unmatched: 8. The CDR3 bases are TGTGCCAGTAGTAGGGGTGGGACTAGCGGGGGGCTGAGCACAGATACGCAGTATTTT. It codes for CASSRGGTSGGLSTDTQYF.

The chain employs TRBV6-5 and TRBJ1-1, with a weak D call TRBD1 (5 bases). The germline CDR1 and CDR2 sequences are MNHEY and SVGAGI. V lost 4 bases and J lost 3, with 9 bases in between. The CDR3 runs 13 residues. The CDR3 protein is CASSFDSYTEAFF. DNA for the CDR3: TGTGCCAGCAGTTTCGACAGCTACACTGAAGCTTTCTTT.

This clone was counted once. Other DNA sequences of this sample code for an identical CDR3. The gene calls are TRBV7-9 and TRBJ1-1; 8 positions agree with TRBD1. Germline V gives CDR1 SEHNR, CDR2 FQNEAQ (reference sequence). This CDR3 contains 16 residues. V gave up 0 bases and J gave up 5 bases; unmatched junction bases: 8. Here the CDR3 reads CASSLARGRGRTEAFF. CDR3 DNA: TGTGCCAGCAGCTTAGCGCGGGGCAGGGGGCGAACTGAAGCTTTCTTT. Full variable domain (remainder filled in from reference TRBV7-9 and TRBJ1-1): DTGVSQNPRHKITKRGQNVTFRCDPISEHNRLYWYRQTLGQGPEFLTYFQNEAQLEKSRLLSDRFSAERPKGSFSTLEIQRTEQGDSAMYLCASSLARGRGRTEAFFGQGTRLTVV.

The CDR3 is CSVRRQGGNSGNTIYF. CDR3 DNA: TGCAGCGTCCGCAGACAGGGAGGCAACTCTGGAAACACCATATATTTT. The chain recombines TRBV29-1 with TRBJ1-3, with TRBD1 identical over 7 bases. Germline V gene data show CDR1 as SQVTM and CDR2 as ANQGSEA. The junction had 11 bases not matched to a gene; V was cut back by 6 bases and J by 0 bases. This CDR3 spans 16 amino acids.

This clone was observed a few times. V usage is TRBV11-3 and J usage is TRBJ2-6; perhaps TRBD1 as D (6 bases). CDR1 is SGHNT and CDR2 is YENEEA in the germline V gene. The length of the CDR3 is 14 residues. Trimming left V 4 bases short and J 5 bases short, with 9 bases between. The CDR3 coding sequence is TGTGCCAGCAGCTCAGGGGAGAGGGCCAACGTCCTGACTTTC. Translated, it gives CASSSGERANVLTF.

The CDR3 here is CASSRDTLDTQYF. CDR3 sequence (DNA): TGTGCCAGCAGCCGGGACACCCTTGATACCCAGTACTTC. The chain couples TRBV2 to TRBJ2-5; possible D gene TRBD1, 6 bases. Trimming removed 6 bases at V and 8 bases at J, with 16 bases between. This CDR3 is 13 amino acids long. Germline lookup yields CDR1 SNHLY and CDR2 FYNNEI.

The chain is built from TRBV4-1 and TRBJ1-3; no definite D call. There are 18 residues in the CDR3. From germline, CDR1 is MGHRA and CDR2 YSYEKL. V lost 0 bases to trimming and J lost 5 bases, with 20 bases between them. The CDR3 coding sequence is TGCGCCAGCAGCCAAGATATAGGAGGAAGAGGAGGGCGAAACACCATATATTTT. Its protein product is CASSQDIGGRGGRNTIYF.

The genes are TRBV18 and TRBJ1-3, with unresolved D. V was clipped by 1 base and J by 8 bases, with 9 bases between them. The CDR3 loop spans 13 amino acids. CDR1 KGHSH and CDR2 LQKENI come from the germline V gene. In nucleotides, the CDR3 is TGTGCCAGCTCACCACGGACTTACGACACCATATATTTT. Amino acids: CASSPRTYDTIYF. Full variable domain (rest looked up from reference TRBV18 and TRBJ1-3): NAGVMQNPRHLVRRRGQEARLRCSPMKGHSHVYWYRQLPEEGLKFMVYLQKENIIDESGMPKERFSAEFPKEGPSILRIQQVVRGDSAAYFCASSPRTYDTIYFGEGSWLTVV.

The chain uses TRBV18 and TRBJ2-3; possibly TRBD1 for D (6 bases). V was clipped by 8 bases and J by 0 bases, with 12 bases between them. This CDR3 is built from 14 residues. Germline CDR1 reads KGHSH; CDR2 reads LQKENI. CDR3: CASTLTGSTDTQYF. The DNA for the CDR3 is TGTGCCAGCACCCTAACAGGGAGCACAGATACGCAGTATTTT.

The chain employs TRBV7-2 and TRBJ2-5; TRBD2 is a possible D gene (6 bases). Germline lookup yields CDR1 SGHTA and CDR2 FQGNSA. The CDR3 is 12 amino acids. Trimming took off 5 bases at V and 9 bases at J, with 13 bases between the two ends. CDR3 sequence: CASSPQREAQYF. For the CDR3, the DNA is TGTGCCAGCAGCCCGCAGAGGGAGGCCCAGTACTTC.

This chain joins TRBV19 and TRBJ1-2; TRBD1 matches at 8 bases. The CDR3 covers 12 residues. Trimming at V came to 4 bases and at J to 8 bases, leaving 3 bases not matched to a gene. Germline assignment: CDR1 LNHDA and CDR2 SQIVND (reference sequence). The CDR3 region is CASSRQGSGYTF. The CDR3 nucleotides read TGTGCCAGTAGTAGACAGGGGAGCGGCTACACCTTC. Supplemented by reference TRBV19 and TRBJ1-2, the full variable domain reads DGGITQSPKYLFRKEGQNVTLSCEQNLNHDAMYWYRQDPGQGLRLIYYSQIVNDFQKGDIAEGYSVSREKKESFPLTVTSAQKNPTAFYLCASSRQGSGYTFGSGTRLTVV.

Concerning this clone itself: This specimen includes other DNA sequences encoding the same CDR3. V usage is TRBV5-1 and J usage is TRBJ1-1; D unclear. V shed 0 bases and J shed 0 bases, with 6 bases lying between them. Germline V gene lookup returns CDR1 SGHRS and CDR2 YFSETQ. The CDR3 loop spans 14 amino acids. The CDR3 DNA reads as TGCGCCAGCAGCTTGGATCTCCTGAACACTGAAGCTTTCTTT. This translates into CASSLDLLNTEAFF. Supplemented by reference TRBV5-1 and TRBJ1-1, the full variable domain reads KAGVTQTPRYLIKTRGQQVTLSCSPISGHRSVSWYQQTPGQGLQFLFEYFSETQRNKGNFPGRFSGRQFSNSRSEMNVSTLELGDSALYLCASSLDLLNTEAFFGQGTRLTVV.

The rearrangement uses TRBV6-5 and TRBJ1-3; D remains unclear. The CDR3 has 15 residues. Trimming shortened V by 4 bases and J by 0 bases, and 10 bases separated the two germline ends. The germline V gene encodes CDR1 MNHEY and CDR2 SVGAGI. CDR3 amino acids: CASSLEGRSGNTIYF. DNA of the CDR3: TGTGCCAGCAGTTTGGAGGGCCGCTCTGGAAACACCATATATTTT.

Only a few counts were recorded for this clone. This chain joins TRBV30 and TRBJ1-5, with D possibly being TRBD1 (5 bases). The V end was cut by 1 base, the J end by 7 bases, with 11 bases between. Germline lookup yields CDR1 GTSNPN and CDR2 SVGIG (reference sequence). The CDR3 runs to 13 residues. CDR3 sequence: CAWSGEGEQPQHF. The CDR3 nucleotides read TGTGCCTGGAGTGGGGAAGGGGAACAGCCCCAGCATTTT.

The sample holds a few counts of this clone. J is TRBJ2-3 and V is TRBV5-6; TRBD2 agrees at 9 bases. This CDR3 is 15 amino acids long. Trimming cost V 0 bases and J 7 bases; bases outside gene matches: 6. Germline CDR1 SGHDT, CDR2 YYEEEE. The CDR3 is CASSLAAGGGNTQYF. CDR3 in DNA: TGTGCCAGCAGCTTGGCAGCGGGGGGCGGGAATACGCAGTATTTT.

The count of this clone is one. The chain joins TRBV5-1 to TRBJ2-5; D might be TRBD1 (6 bases). The J call is in doubt because the DNA end fits TRBJ2-7 better. There are 13 residues in the CDR3. The V gene's germline CDR1 is SGHRS and CDR2 YFSETQ. CDR3 in DNA: TGCGCCAGCAGCTTTCGACAGGACGGCGAGCAGTACTTC. Translated: CASSFRQDGEQYF.